This is a list of T cell receptor beta chains from one sample in a study of blood T cell repertoires in COVID-19. Assay used: immunoSEQ multiplex PCR; TCRdb lists only in-frame clones, some missing. Found here are 150,000 or so clones, around nine tenths of them singletons; the top ten hold around 10%. The sequenced sample was peripheral blood. The receptors here all came from a woman aged 65 to 85 with COVID-19, enrolled during active disease. Both conserved end residues are part of each CDR3. Fields, in order: J gene, clone size, V gene, D gene, CDR3 DNA, CDR3 protein. The D gene is left open where the match is weak. The size entry is marked missing in some rows and otherwise reads once, few, many or a size class.

TRBJ1-2 | - | TRBV19 | - | TGTGCCAGTAGTATCGCGAAGGGCGGGAACTATGGCTACACCTTC | CASSIAKGGNYGYTF
TRBJ2-6 | once | TRBV30 | TRBD1 | TGTGCCTGGAGTGTACTGGGGCAGGGGGTGGCTGGGGCCAACGTCCTGACTTTC | CAWSVLGQGVAGANVLTF
TRBJ2-1 | - | TRBV7-2 | TRBD1 | TGTGCCAGCAGCTTAAGCAGGCCGGACAGGAACAATGAGCAGTTCTTC | CASSLSRPDRNNEQFF
TRBJ1-2 | - | TRBV5-1 | TRBD1 | TGCGCCAGCAGCTTGGAGCTCCCACCGGGACAGTATGGCTACACCTTC | CASSLELPPGQYGYTF
TRBJ1-4 | - | TRBV7-2 | TRBD1 | TGTGCCAGCAGCTCGGGACAGGGGGGCGAAAAACTGTTTTTT | CASSSGQGGEKLFF
TRBJ2-7 | - | TRBV10-3 | TRBD2 | TGTGCCGCCTCTGGACTAGCGGGGGACTACGAGCAGTACTTC | CAASGLAGDYEQYF
TRBJ2-5 | - | TRBV5-1 | TRBD1 | TGCGCCAGCACCGATCCCAGGGGGCGCGAAGAGACCCAGTACTTC | CASTDPRGREETQYF
TRBJ1-3 | - | TRBV7-9 | - | TGTGCCAGCAGCTTAGCATCCCTCTCTGGAAACACCATATATTTT | CASSLASLSGNTIYF
TRBJ2-7 | - | TRBV19 | TRBD2 | TGTGCCAGTAGGACTAGCGGGACCTACGAGCAGTACTTC | CASRTSGTYEQYF
TRBJ2-2 | - | TRBV11-3 | TRBD2 | TGTGCCAGCAGCTCTAGCGGGGGGGCTGGCGGGGAGCTGTTTTTT | CASSSSGGAGGELFF
TRBJ1-1 | - | TRBV7-8 | - | TGTGCCAGCAGTTTCAGGGGGAACACTGAAGCTTTCTTT | CASSFRGNTEAFF
TRBJ1-2 | - | TRBV6-5 | - | TGTGCCAGCAGTTATAGAAGGGGTCTGGGCTATGGCTACACCTTC | CASSYRRGLGYGYTF
TRBJ2-3 | - | TRBV15 | TRBD2 | TGTGCCACCAGCAGAGAGGTTGGCGGGGGGAGGTCAGATACGCAGTATTTT | CATSREVGGGRSDTQYF
TRBJ1-1 | few | TRBV5-6 | - | TGTGCCAGCAGCTCCATCGCGGACAGACCTGTGAACACTGAAGCTTTCTTT | CASSSIADRPVNTEAFF
TRBJ2-7 | - | TRBV11-2 | - | TGTGCCAGCAGCTTAGCCGGTCTCGTTTACGAGCAGTACTTC | CASSLAGLVYEQYF
TRBJ2-1 | - | TRBV2 | - | TGTGCCAGCAGAGGGGCGAGCTCCTACAATGAGCAGTTCTTC | CASRGASSYNEQFF
TRBJ2-3 | few | TRBV6-5 | TRBD2 | TGTGCCAGCCTTGAACTAGCGGGGGGAGGAGATACGCAGTATTTT | CASLELAGGGDTQYF
TRBJ1-4 | - | TRBV5-1 | - | TGCGCCAGCAGACAGGGAAGTAATGAAAAACTGTTTTTT | CASRQGSNEKLFF
TRBJ1-2 | - | TRBV5-4 | - | TGTGCCAGCAGCCAGGACACATTCAACTATGGCTACACCTTC | CASSQDTFNYGYTF
TRBJ2-2 | - | TRBV19 | - | TGTGCCAGTAGTATAGGGGCAGGGATTACCGGGGAGCTGTTTTTT | CASSIGAGITGELFF
TRBJ1-5 | - | TRBV4-1 | - | TGCGCCAGCAGCCAAGTTGGGGCCAATCAGCCCCAGCATTTT | CASSQVGANQPQHF
TRBJ2-3 | - | TRBV18 | TRBD1 | TGTGCCAGCTCACCACAGGGGGCCACAGATACGCAGTATTTT | CASSPQGATDTQYF
TRBJ1-1 | - | TRBV6-4 | - | TGTGCCAGCAGTGACTCAGGGGCGGGGGCTGAAGCTTTCTTT | CASSDSGAGAEAFF
TRBJ1-1 | few | TRBV5-1 | TRBD1 | TGCGCCAGCAGCTTTTCGCAGACAGGGGCGAACACTGAAGCTTTCTTT | CASSFSQTGANTEAFF
TRBJ1-5 | - | TRBV19 | - | TGTGCCAGTACCACGTCGGGGGGCAGGCGTCAGCCCCAGCATTTT | CASTTSGGRRQPQHF
TRBJ1-2 | - | TRBV7-9 | - | TGTGCCAGCTGCCCCGGGGAGAGGTTTGTTGGCTACACCTTC | CASCPGERFVGYTF
TRBJ2-2 | once | TRBV18 | TRBD1 | TGTGCCAGCTCGCCAAAACAGGGGGCTTACGGGGAGCTGTTTTTT | CASSPKQGAYGELFF
TRBJ2-7 | - | TRBV2 | TRBD2 | TGTGCGAGCGGGAGGGGGACCTCTGGGGAGCAGTACTTC | CASGRGTSGEQYF
TRBJ1-5 | - | TRBV19 | - | TGTGCCAGTAGTATGAGTCCTGGAGGCAATCAGCCCCAGCATTTT | CASSMSPGGNQPQHF
TRBJ2-1 | - | TRBV5-1 | TRBD1 | TGCGCCAGCAGCTCTGGACAGGGGACCTACAATGAGCAGTTCTTC | CASSSGQGTYNEQFF
TRBJ1-1 | few | TRBV7-8 | TRBD1 | TGTGCCAGCAGCCTGACAGGGAAGACTGAAGCTTTCTTT | CASSLTGKTEAFF
TRBJ2-2 | - | TRBV28 | - | TGTGCCAGCATACAGGTTGGCACCGGGGAGCTGTTTTTT | CASIQVGTGELFF
TRBJ2-5 | - | TRBV5-1 | TRBD1 | TGCGCCAGCTCTAGAGAGGGGGCCGCGGGAGAGACCCAGTACTTC | CASSREGAAGETQYF
TRBJ2-3 | - | TRBV6-5 | - | TGTGCCAGCAGTTACTCGAGAAGAGGGCTAGGTACGCAGTATTTT | CASSYSRRGLGTQYF
TRBJ1-5 | - | TRBV7-9 | TRBD1 | TGTGCCAGCAGCAGACAGGGGAATCAGCCCCAGCATTTT | CASSRQGNQPQHF
TRBJ2-7 | - | TRBV2 | - | TGTGCCAGCTCGGGCGGGAACTCCTACGAGCAGTACTTC | CASSGGNSYEQYF
TRBJ2-3 | - | TRBV5-1 | TRBD2 | TGCGCCAGCAGCTTGGATGGCGGGGGAAGCACAGATACGCAGTATTTT | CASSLDGGGSTDTQYF
TRBJ2-7 | - | TRBV28 | - | TGTGCCAGCAGTTCCACCGGGACAACCTACGAGCAGTACTTC | CASSSTGTTYEQYF
TRBJ1-1 | - | TRBV6-5 | - | TGTGCCGGATTGAGAGGGGGCACTGAAGCTTTCTTT | CAGLRGGTEAFF
TRBJ1-3 | - | TRBV2 | - | TGTGCCAGCAAACCGGGCTTGCGGGAAAACACCATATATTTT | CASKPGLRENTIYF
TRBJ2-5 | - | TRBV2 | TRBD1 | TGTGCCAGCAGTGTACTCACAGGGGAACAAGAGACCCAGTACTTC | CASSVLTGEQETQYF
TRBJ1-1 | - | TRBV30 | - | TGTGCCTGGAACAGGGCGGTCACTGAAGCTTTCTTT | CAWNRAVTEAFF
TRBJ2-7 | - | TRBV3-1/TRBV3-2 | - | TGTGCCAGCAGCCAAGTCGGCGACTCGGGCTACGAGCAGTACTTC | CASSQVGDSGYEQYF
TRBJ1-4 | - | TRBV2 | - | TGTGCCAGCAGTGAAGGGGCCAGGGGTTGGAATGAAAAACTGTTTTTT | CASSEGARGWNEKLFF
TRBJ1-1 | - | TRBV6-6 | - | TGTGCCAGCAGACGCACCGGGGACACTGAAGCTTTCTTT | CASRRTGDTEAFF
TRBJ2-2 | few | TRBV20-1 | TRBD2 | TGCAGTGCTAGTAAAATGGGACTAGCGGGGGGGCCCGGGGAGCTGTTTTTT | CSASKMGLAGGPGELFF
TRBJ1-2 | - | TRBV20-1 | - | TGCAGTGCTAGTTTGTCTTCAGGGATCCCGCAGATCAACTATGGCTACACCTTC | CSASLSSGIPQINYGYTF
TRBJ1-2 | - | TRBV28 | - | TGTGCCAGCAGGACACAGGGACACGGCTACACCTTC | CASRTQGHGYTF
TRBJ2-5 | - | TRBV6-6 | - | TGTGCCAGCAGTTACTCGAAACAGGTCCAAGAGACCCAGTACTTC | CASSYSKQVQETQYF
TRBJ1-4 | once | TRBV5-1 | - | TGCGCCACCCAACCCGGGACAAAAGCAACTAATGAAAAACTGTTTTTT | CATQPGTKATNEKLFF